These T cell receptor beta chains were read from a single sample in a study of blood T cell repertoires in COVID-19. Sequencing used immunoSEQ multiplex PCR; TCRdb keeps in-frame clones, though not all of them. The sample consists of 65,000 to 95,000 clones, around 80% of them appearing once. The sequencing sample was made of peripheral blood. The source of these receptors is a woman between 40 and 50 years old with active or convalescent COVID-19. Each CDR3 is given with its conserved first and last residue. A D gene is named only where the DNA matches it firmly. Rows give clone size only sometimes, using once, few, many, or a class for an expanded clone.

D,V,size,J,DNA,CDR3
TRBD2,TRBV18,.,TRBJ2-1,TGTGCCAGCTCACCATTAGCGGGGAGCTCCTACAATGAGCAGTTCTTC,CASSPLAGSSYNEQFF
.,TRBV7-2,.,TRBJ1-3,TGTGCCAGCAGCCCCGGGGGGGGCTCTGGAAACACCATATATTTT,CASSPGGGSGNTIYF
.,TRBV28,.,TRBJ1-6,TGTGCCAGCAGTTTTACAATGGGCAATTCACCCCTCCACTTT,CASSFTMGNSPLHF
.,TRBV6-5,.,TRBJ2-7,TGTGCCAGCACTGGGACATACTCCTACGAGCAGTACTTC,CASTGTYSYEQYF
.,TRBV6-6,.,TRBJ2-7,TGTGCCAGCAGTTACTCAGGGGTCTACGAGCAGTACTTC,CASSYSGVYEQYF
.,TRBV2,.,TRBJ1-5,TGTGCCAGCGGGGCTTCGCCAAATCAGCCCCAGCATTTT,CASGASPNQPQHF
.,TRBV6-1,.,TRBJ2-3,TGTGCCAGCAGTGATTACCTGGACAGAGCTAGCACAGATACGCAGTATTTT,CASSDYLDRASTDTQYF
TRBD1,TRBV19,.,TRBJ1-1,TGTGCCTCAAGAAGCTTGCAGACAGGGTCAGGGAACACTGAAGCTTTCTTT,CASRSLQTGSGNTEAFF
.,TRBV3-1/TRBV3-2,once,TRBJ1-3,TGTGCCAGCAGCCAAGCGGGGACGGCGGGGAACACCATATATTTT,CASSQAGTAGNTIYF
.,TRBV3-1/TRBV3-2,few,TRBJ1-2,TGTGCCAGCAGCCAAGATCCGGAGGTGGGCTATGGCTACACCTTC,CASSQDPEVGYGYTF
TRBD1,TRBV11-2,.,TRBJ1-1,TGTGCCAGCAGGACGACAGGGATCCCTGAAGCTTTCTTT,CASRTTGIPEAFF
TRBD1,TRBV28,.,TRBJ1-2,TGTGCCAGCAGCGACCCCGAAGGACAGGCGAACTATGGCTACACCTTC,CASSDPEGQANYGYTF
.,TRBV2,.,TRBJ1-2,TGTGCCAGCAGCCCAACACCGCCTGGCTACACCTTC,CASSPTPPGYTF
TRBD1,TRBV11-2,.,TRBJ1-5,TGTGCCAGCAGCCGCGGGACAGGGAGCAATCAGCCCCAGCATTTT,CASSRGTGSNQPQHF
.,TRBV10-1,.,TRBJ2-5,TGCGCCAGCACCGGGCAAGAGACCCAGTACTTC,CASTGQETQYF
TRBD1,TRBV6-1,.,TRBJ2-3,TGTGCCAGCAGTGAGGACAGGGGAGGCACAGATACGCAGTATTTT,CASSEDRGGTDTQYF
TRBD1,TRBV7-2,.,TRBJ1-1,TGTGCCAGCAGCCGTCGGACAGGGTCTGAAGCTTTCTTT,CASSRRTGSEAFF
.,TRBV10-3,.,TRBJ2-3,TGTGCCATCAGTGAATGGATGGAGTCCCGAGGAGATACGCAGTATTTT,CAISEWMESRGDTQYF
.,TRBV5-1,.,TRBJ2-2,TGCGCCAGCAGCCGGGTGGGGCAAGTTACCGGGGAGCTGTTTTTT,CASSRVGQVTGELFF
.,TRBV28,.,TRBJ2-5,TGTGCCAGCAGCCAACACCTCCAAGAGACCCAGTACTTC,CASSQHLQETQYF
.,TRBV18,.,TRBJ2-5,TGTGCCAGCTCACCACCGGGTGTCCCGAGGGAGACCCAGTACTTC,CASSPPGVPRETQYF
TRBD1,TRBV30,few,TRBJ2-1,TGTGCCGCGGGACAGGGGTTCTACAATGAGCAGTTCTTC,CAAGQGFYNEQFF
TRBD2,TRBV11-1,.,TRBJ2-7,TGTGCCAGCAGCTCCGGGGGGGAGCAGTACTTC,CASSSGGEQYF
.,TRBV12-2,.,TRBJ2-4,TGTGCAAGTCGCTTCCCAGGGTCCTTAGCCAAAAACATTCAGTACTTC,CASRFPGSLAKNIQYF
TRBD1,TRBV28,.,TRBJ1-1,TGTGCCAGCAGCAAAACGGGACAGGCCAAGAACACTGAAGCTTTCTTT,CASSKTGQAKNTEAFF
.,TRBV7-2,.,TRBJ1-3,TGTGCCAGCAGCATAAGCAGGTGGGGAAACACCATATATTTT,CASSISRWGNTIYF
TRBD1,TRBV10-1,once,TRBJ2-3,TGCGCCAGCAGCCGGGACAGTAGCACAGATACGCAGTATTTT,CASSRDSSTDTQYF
TRBD1,TRBV19,few,TRBJ1-6,TGTGCCAGTAGTGGACAGGCCTCCTTTTCTTCGAATTCACCCCTCCACTTT,CASSGQASFSSNSPLHF
TRBD1,TRBV4-3,.,TRBJ1-4,TGCGCCAGCAGCCAAGTAAACAGGGGTAATGAAAAACTGTTTTTT,CASSQVNRGNEKLFF
.,TRBV19,.,TRBJ1-1,TGTGCCAGTAGTACCCGACAGTACACTGAAGCTTTCTTT,CASSTRQYTEAFF
.,TRBV12-5,.,TRBJ2-1,TGTGCTAGTGGTTTGGTACCACCTTGGGGGCCCACCTCCTACAATGAGCAGTTCTTC,CASGLVPPWGPTSYNEQFF
.,TRBV28,once,TRBJ1-3,TGTGCCAGCATAGGAAACACCATATATTTT,CASIGNTIYF
.,TRBV11-1,.,TRBJ2-2,TGTGCCAGCAACGGGATGAACACCGGGGAGCTGTTTTTT,CASNGMNTGELFF
.,TRBV30,.,TRBJ2-7,TGTGCCTGGAGTGTATACTACGAGCAGTACTTC,CAWSVYYEQYF
.,TRBV11-3,.,TRBJ2-2,TGTGCCAGCAGCCGGGCGGTGGGAGGTACCGGGGAGCTGTTTTTT,CASSRAVGGTGELFF
TRBD1,TRBV9,.,TRBJ2-2,TGTGCCAGCAGCGTAGATTTTGGGACGGGGCGAGGACAGGGGAAGGAGGATTACGGGGAGCTGTTTTTT,CASSVDFGTGRGQGKEDYGELFF
TRBD1,TRBV7-2,few,TRBJ2-7,TGTGCCAGCAGCTTTCTTGACAGGGGCCACGAGCAGTACTTC,CASSFLDRGHEQYF
.,TRBV29-1,medium-sized,TRBJ2-3,TGCAGCGTTGAAGGTGCCACTAGCACAGATACGCAGTATTTT,CSVEGATSTDTQYF
TRBD2,TRBV9,.,TRBJ2-5,TGTGCCAGCAGCGTAGGAGCGGGGGGGCCTCGGGAGACCCAGTACTTC,CASSVGAGGPRETQYF
TRBD2,TRBV6-2/TRBV6-3,.,TRBJ2-1,TGTGCCAGCAGTTTCGAGACTAGCGGGAGGTTTAGCGATGAGCAGTTCTTC,CASSFETSGRFSDEQFF
.,TRBV19,.,TRBJ2-7,TGTGCCAGTAGTCCGCTAGCCGGCTACGAGCAGTACTTC,CASSPLAGYEQYF
TRBD1,TRBV7-2,.,TRBJ2-3,TGTGCCAGCAGTCCGGGACAGGGGAAAGGAAATACGCAGTATTTT,CASSPGQGKGNTQYF
TRBD1,TRBV18,.,TRBJ2-5,TGTGCCAGCTCACCACAACAGGGGGCGGGAGAGACCCAGTACTTC,CASSPQQGAGETQYF
.,TRBV19,.,TRBJ2-3,TGTGCCAGTAGTATCCCCACTAGCCCCACAGATACGCAGTATTTT,CASSIPTSPTDTQYF
.,TRBV9,.,TRBJ1-1,TGTGCCAGCAGCGTGGAGGGTGAAGATCGAGACACTGAAGCTTTCTTT,CASSVEGEDRDTEAFF
TRBD2,TRBV24-1,few,TRBJ2-1,TGTGCCACCAGTGATGCTGGCTTAAGACTAGCCAATGAGCAGTTCTTC,CATSDAGLRLANEQFF
.,TRBV18,.,TRBJ1-1,TGTGCCAGCTCACCATTTCCCACAGGTGGTAAGGCTTTCTTT,CASSPFPTGGKAFF
TRBD1,TRBV27,.,TRBJ2-2,TGTGCCAGCAGTTTGAATCGACAGGGGGCACGGGGCACCGGGGAGCTGTTTTTT,CASSLNRQGARGTGELFF
TRBD1,TRBV7-9,.,TRBJ1-2,TGTGCCAGCAGCCGGACAGGAAAAGGCTATGGCTACACCTTC,CASSRTGKGYGYTF
.,TRBV7-9,.,TRBJ2-2,TGTGCCAGCAGCTTAGTATTGGGTACAGGAAACACCGGGGAGCTGTTTTTT,CASSLVLGTGNTGELFF
TRBD2,TRBV9,.,TRBJ2-5,TGTGCCAGCAGCAGACTAGCGGGGGTGAAAGAGACCCAGTACTTC,CASSRLAGVKETQYF
TRBD1,TRBV18,.,TRBJ1-4,TGTGCCAGCTCACCGAGGACAGGGGGAGATGAAAAACTGTTTTTT,CASSPRTGGDEKLFF
.,TRBV6-5,.,TRBJ1-1,TGTGCCAGCAGCTACGGAGAAGTCACTGAAGCTTTCTTT,CASSYGEVTEAFF
.,TRBV2,.,TRBJ2-2,TGTGCCAGCCGTGGGGACTCAAACACCGGGGAGCTGTTTTTT,CASRGDSNTGELFF
TRBD1,TRBV19,once,TRBJ1-1,TGTGCCAGTACCGACTGGACAGGGAACACTGAAGCTTTCTTT,CASTDWTGNTEAFF
TRBD2,TRBV5-4,.,TRBJ2-7,TGTGCCAGCAGCCTGGACCGGGGAGGGAACGAGCAGTACTTC,CASSLDRGGNEQYF
.,TRBV10-3,.,TRBJ2-7,TGTGCCACAGGGGTCCCTCTGTACGAGCAGTACTTC,CATGVPLYEQYF